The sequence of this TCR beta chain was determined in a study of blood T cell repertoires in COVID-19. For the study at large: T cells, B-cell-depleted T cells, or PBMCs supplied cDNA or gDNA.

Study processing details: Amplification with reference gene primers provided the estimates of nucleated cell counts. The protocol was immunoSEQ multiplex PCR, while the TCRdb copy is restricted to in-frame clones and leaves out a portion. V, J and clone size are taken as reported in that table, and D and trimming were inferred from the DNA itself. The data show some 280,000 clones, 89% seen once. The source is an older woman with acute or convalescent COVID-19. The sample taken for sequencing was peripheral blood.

This chain's CDR3 is CASSQEPPWPPGYTF. The CDR3, as DNA: TGCGCCAGCAGCCAAGAGCCTCCCTGGCCCCCTGGCTACACCTTC. The gene calls are TRBV4-1 and TRBJ1-2; D call uncertain. This CDR3 has 15 residues. Trimming removed 0 bases at V and 7 bases at J, with 15 bases between. Germline CDR1 MGHRA, CDR2 YSYEKL.